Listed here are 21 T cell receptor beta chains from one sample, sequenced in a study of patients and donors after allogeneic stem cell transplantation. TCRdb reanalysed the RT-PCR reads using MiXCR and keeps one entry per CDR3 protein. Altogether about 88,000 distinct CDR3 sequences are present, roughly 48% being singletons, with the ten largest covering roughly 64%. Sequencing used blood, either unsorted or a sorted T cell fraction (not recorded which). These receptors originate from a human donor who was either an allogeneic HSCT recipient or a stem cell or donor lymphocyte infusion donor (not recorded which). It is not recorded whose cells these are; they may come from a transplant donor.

This chain's CDR3 is CASSFEGREAFF. CDR3 in DNA: TGTGCCAGCAGTTTTGAGGGCAGAGAAGCTTTCTTT. The V call is TRBV12-3 or TRBV12-4, the J call TRBJ1-1; no reliable D call. The germline V and J ends were trimmed by 3 bases and 8 bases, with 10 bases remaining between them. This CDR3 region has 12 residues.

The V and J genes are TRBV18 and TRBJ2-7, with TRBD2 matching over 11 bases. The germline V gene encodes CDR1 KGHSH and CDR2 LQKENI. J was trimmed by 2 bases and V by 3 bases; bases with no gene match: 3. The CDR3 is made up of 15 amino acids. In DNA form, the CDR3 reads TGTGCCAGCTCACCCGGGACTAGCGGAGCCTACGAGCAGTACTTC. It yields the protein CASSPGTSGAYEQYF.

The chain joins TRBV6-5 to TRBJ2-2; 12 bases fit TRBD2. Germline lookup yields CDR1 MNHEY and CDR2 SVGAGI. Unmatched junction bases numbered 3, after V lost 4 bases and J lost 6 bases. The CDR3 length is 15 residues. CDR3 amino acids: CASSSSGRAAGELFF. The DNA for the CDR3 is TGTGCCAGCAGTTCTAGCGGGAGGGCCGCCGGGGAGCTGTTTTTT.

Here the CDR3 DNA reads TGTGCCAGCAGCGCACAGCCGGGACTTGCCTCCTACAATGAGCAGTTCTTC. It is translated as CASSAQPGLASYNEQFF. The J gene is TRBJ2-1, the V gene TRBV7-3, with D possibly TRBD2 on 6 matching bases. The V end lost 5 bases, the J end lost 0 bases, and 17 bases lay between the germline ends. Germline V gives CDR1 SGHTA, CDR2 FQGTGA. CDR3 length: 17 amino acids.

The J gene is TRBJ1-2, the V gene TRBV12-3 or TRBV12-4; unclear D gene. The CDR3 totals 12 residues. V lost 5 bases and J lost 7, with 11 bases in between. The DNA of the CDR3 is TGTGCCAGCAGTCCACCTTCGGGTGGCTACACCTTC. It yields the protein CASSPPSGGYTF.

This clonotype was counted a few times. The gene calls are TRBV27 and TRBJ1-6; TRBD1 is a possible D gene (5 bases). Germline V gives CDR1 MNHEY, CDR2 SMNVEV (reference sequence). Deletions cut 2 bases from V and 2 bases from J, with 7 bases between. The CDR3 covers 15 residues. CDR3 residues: CASSLAGPYNSPLHF. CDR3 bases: TGTGCCAGCAGTTTAGCAGGGCCCTATAATTCACCCCTCCACTTT.

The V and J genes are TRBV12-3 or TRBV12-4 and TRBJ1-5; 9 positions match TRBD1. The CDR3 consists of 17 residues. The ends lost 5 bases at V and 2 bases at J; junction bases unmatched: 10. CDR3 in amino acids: CASSQPQGAVGNQPQHF. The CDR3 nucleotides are TGTGCCAGCAGTCAGCCACAGGGGGCAGTTGGCAATCAGCCCCAGCATTTT.

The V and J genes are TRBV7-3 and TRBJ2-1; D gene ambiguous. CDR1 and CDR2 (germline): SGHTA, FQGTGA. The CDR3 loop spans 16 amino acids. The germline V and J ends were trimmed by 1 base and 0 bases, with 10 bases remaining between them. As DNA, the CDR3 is TGTGCCAGCAGCTTAATGGGATCATTCTCCTACAATGAGCAGTTCTTC. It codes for CASSLMGSFSYNEQFF.

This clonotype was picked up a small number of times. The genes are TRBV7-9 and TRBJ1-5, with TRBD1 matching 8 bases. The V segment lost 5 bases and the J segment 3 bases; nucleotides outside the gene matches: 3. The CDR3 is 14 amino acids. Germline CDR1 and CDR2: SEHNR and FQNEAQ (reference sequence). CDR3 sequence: CASSLGQVNQPQHF. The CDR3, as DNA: TGTGCCAGCAGCCTGGGACAGGTCAATCAGCCCCAGCATTTT. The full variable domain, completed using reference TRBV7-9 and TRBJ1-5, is DTGVSQNPRHKITKRGQNVTFRCDPISEHNRLYWYRQTLGQGPEFLTYFQNEAQLEKSRLLSDRFSAERPKGSFSTLEIQRTEQGDSAMYLCASSLGQVNQPQHFGDGTRLSIL.

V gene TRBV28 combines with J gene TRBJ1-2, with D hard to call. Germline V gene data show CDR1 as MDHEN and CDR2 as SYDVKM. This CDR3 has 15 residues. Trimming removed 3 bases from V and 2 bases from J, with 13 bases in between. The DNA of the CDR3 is TGTGCCAGCAGTTTTCCCAGGAGAGGGAACTATGGCTACACCTTC. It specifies CASSFPRRGNYGYTF.

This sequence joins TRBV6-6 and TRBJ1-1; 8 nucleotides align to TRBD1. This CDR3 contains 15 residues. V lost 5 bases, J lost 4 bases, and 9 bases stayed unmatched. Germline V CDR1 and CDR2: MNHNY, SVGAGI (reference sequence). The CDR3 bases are TGTGCCAGCAGTCCCGGACAGGGAAGGGTCACTGAAGCTTTCTTT. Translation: CASSPGQGRVTEAFF.

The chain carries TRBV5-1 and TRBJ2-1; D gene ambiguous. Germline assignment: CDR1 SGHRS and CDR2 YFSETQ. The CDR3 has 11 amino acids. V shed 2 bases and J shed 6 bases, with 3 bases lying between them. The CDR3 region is CASSFTNEQFF. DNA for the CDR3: TGCGCCAGCAGCTTTACCAATGAGCAGTTCTTC.

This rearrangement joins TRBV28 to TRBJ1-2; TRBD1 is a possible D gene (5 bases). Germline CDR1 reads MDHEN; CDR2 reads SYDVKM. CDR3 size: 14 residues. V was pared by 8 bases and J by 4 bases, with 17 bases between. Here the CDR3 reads CASVSGAPRYGYTF. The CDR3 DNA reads TGTGCCAGCGTCAGCGGGGCGCCCCGCTATGGCTACACCTTC.

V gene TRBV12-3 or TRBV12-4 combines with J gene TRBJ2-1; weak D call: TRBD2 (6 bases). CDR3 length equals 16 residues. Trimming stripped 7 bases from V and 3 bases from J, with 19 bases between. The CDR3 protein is CASIRNSNSGYNEQFF. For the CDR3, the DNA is TGTGCCAGCATCCGAAACTCCAATAGCGGCTACAATGAGCAGTTCTTC.

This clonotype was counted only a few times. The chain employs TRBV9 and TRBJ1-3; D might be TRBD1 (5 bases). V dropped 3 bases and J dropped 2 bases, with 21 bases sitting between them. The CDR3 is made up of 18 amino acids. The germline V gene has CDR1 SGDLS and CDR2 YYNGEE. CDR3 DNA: TGTGCCAGCAGCGCCCAGGGAGGGACTGGGGGACCTGGAAACACCATATATTTT. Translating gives CASSAQGGTGGPGNTIYF.

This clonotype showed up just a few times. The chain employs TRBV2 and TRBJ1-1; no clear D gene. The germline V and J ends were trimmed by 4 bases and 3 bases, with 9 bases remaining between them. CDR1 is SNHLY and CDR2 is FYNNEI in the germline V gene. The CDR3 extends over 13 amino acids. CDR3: CASSVVEDTEAFF. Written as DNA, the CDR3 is TGTGCCAGCAGTGTCGTCGAGGACACTGAAGCTTTCTTT.

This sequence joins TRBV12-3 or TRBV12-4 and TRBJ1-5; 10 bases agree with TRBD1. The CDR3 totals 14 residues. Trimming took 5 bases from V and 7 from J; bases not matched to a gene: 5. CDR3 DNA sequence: TGTGCCAGCAGTCCGGGACAGGGGTTCCAGCCCCAGCATTTT. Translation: CASSPGQGFQPQHF.

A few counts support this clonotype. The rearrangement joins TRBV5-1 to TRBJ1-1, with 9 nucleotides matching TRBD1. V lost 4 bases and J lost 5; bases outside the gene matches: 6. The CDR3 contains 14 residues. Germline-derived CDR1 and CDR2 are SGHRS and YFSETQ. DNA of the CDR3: TGCGCCAGCAGCCCCGACAGGGGGGGAACTGAAGCTTTCTTT. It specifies CASSPDRGGTEAFF.

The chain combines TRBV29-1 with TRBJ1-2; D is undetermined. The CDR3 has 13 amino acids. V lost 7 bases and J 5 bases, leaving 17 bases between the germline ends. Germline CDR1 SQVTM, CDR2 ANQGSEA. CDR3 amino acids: CSAGLGSVYGYTF. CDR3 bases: TGCAGCGCTGGATTGGGATCGGTATATGGCTACACCTTC.

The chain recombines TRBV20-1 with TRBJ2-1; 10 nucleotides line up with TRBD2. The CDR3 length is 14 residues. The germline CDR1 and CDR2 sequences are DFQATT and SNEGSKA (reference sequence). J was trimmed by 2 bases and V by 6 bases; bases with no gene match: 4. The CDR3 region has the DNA TGCAGTGCCATAGGACTAGCGGCCTACAATGAGCAGTTCTTC. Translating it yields CSAIGLAAYNEQFF.

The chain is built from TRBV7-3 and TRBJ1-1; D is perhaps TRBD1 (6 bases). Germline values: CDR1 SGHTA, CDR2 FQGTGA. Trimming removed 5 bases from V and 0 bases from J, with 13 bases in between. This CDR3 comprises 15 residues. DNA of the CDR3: TGTGCCAGCAGCATAGGGGGGAACATGAACACTGAAGCTTTCTTT. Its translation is CASSIGGNMNTEAFF.